This is a list of T cell receptor beta chains from one sample in a study of blood T cells in healthy people across ages. Using its own MiXCR run on the 5' RACE reads, TCRdb lists one record per CDR3 protein. Of fewer than 2,000,000 distinct CDR3 sequences in the sample, 30% to 40% were seen once. Input material: blood. All receptors come from a human donor in good health. Both conserved end residues are trimmed from each CDR3. The D gene is left open where the match is weak. Part of the rows lack a size; the others show once, few, many or a class for expanded clones.

size | D | J | V | CDR3
NA | NA | TRBJ2-3 | TRBV6-5 | ASSYPRGGREEATDTQY
NA | TRBD1 | TRBJ1-4 | TRBV20-1 | SARELTGIPEKLF
NA | TRBD1 | TRBJ2-7 | TRBV14 | ASSRTGQGGEQY
NA | NA | TRBJ1-1 | TRBV6-6 | ASSYGLGGIGEAF
once | NA | TRBJ2-6 | TRBV7-9 | AGSLGGSRDDVPT
NA | NA | TRBJ2-1 | TRBV20-1 | SARGNGNEQF
NA | TRBD2 | TRBJ2-3 | TRBV6-2/TRBV6-3 | ASATAGASPDTQY
NA | NA | TRBJ2-3 | TRBV24-1 | ATSQVRGTDTQY
NA | NA | TRBJ1-5 | TRBV6-6 | ASSLNRVGRQPQH
few | NA | TRBJ1-2 | TRBV21-1 | ASAIYPGREGYT
NA | TRBD1 | TRBJ2-1 | TRBV12-3/TRBV12-4 | ASSLPGTGRF
NA | NA | TRBJ1-6 | TRBV5-1 | ASSLGQGREPLH
NA | NA | TRBJ1-1 | TRBV4-3 | ASSQIVGGIGNTEAF
NA | NA | TRBJ2-1 | TRBV4-1 | ASSQEMKDIEQF
few | NA | TRBJ2-5 | TRBV7-2 | ASSPNRAETQY
few | NA | TRBJ2-5 | TRBV20-1 | SAREGLGLGFTETQY
NA | NA | TRBJ2-3 | TRBV7-2 | ASSLTADRSTDTQY
NA | NA | TRBJ1-4 | TRBV28 | ASSYRELNKKLF
NA | TRBD1 | TRBJ2-5 | TRBV11-1 | ASSSRDRFQETQY
NA | NA | TRBJ2-7 | TRBV7-2 | ANSLGPYEQY
NA | TRBD1 | TRBJ1-2 | TRBV7-2 | ASSVGQVGGYT
NA | NA | TRBJ1-1 | TRBV7-2 | ASTNFRGGYTEAF
NA | TRBD1 | TRBJ1-2 | TRBV7-2 | ASQDRITHGYT
many | NA | TRBJ2-7 | TRBV28 | ASSFLQGLRNEQY
NA | NA | TRBJ2-3 | TRBV7-2 | ASSFQRDLSVDTQY
few | TRBD2 | TRBJ2-1 | TRBV2 | ASSEWGGNEQF
NA | NA | TRBJ1-2 | TRBV4-1 | ASSQEQVDYGYT
few | NA | TRBJ2-1 | TRBV29-1 | SVDYVSPGEQF
few | NA | TRBJ1-5 | TRBV20-1 | SVILGLNQPQH
NA | NA | TRBJ2-1 | TRBV14 | ASSQDRWSSEQF
NA | NA | NA | TRBV20-1 | SAAPGLYYAYEQY
NA | NA | TRBJ1-1 | TRBV7-9 | ASTLSSGPEAF
NA | NA | TRBJ1-5 | TRBV19 | ASSIDHQGPPQH
NA | TRBD1 | TRBJ1-2 | TRBV7-8 | ASGTGVNYGYT
NA | NA | TRBJ1-4 | TRBV10-3 | AIGDNANEKLF
NA | NA | TRBJ2-3 | TRBV3-1 | ASSQDSPTEQY
NA | NA | TRBJ2-6 | TRBV12-3/TRBV12-4 | ASSSTETGANVLT
NA | NA | TRBJ2-1 | TRBV4-2 | ASSPIRGAFGEQF
few | TRBD1 | TRBJ1-2 | TRBV5-1 | ASSWTGASLSGYT
NA | TRBD2 | TRBJ2-5 | TRBV14 | ASSQDNWLAGRQTQY
few | TRBD1 | TRBJ1-5 | TRBV7-9 | ASSPGTGRIGQPQH
few | TRBD1 | TRBJ1-2 | TRBV6-5 | ASTRTGVDGYT
NA | NA | TRBJ2-3 | TRBV29-1 | SVEKGHEGDTQY
NA | NA | TRBJ1-1 | TRBV3-1 | ASSQGRALGTEAF
NA | NA | TRBJ2-3 | TRBV20-1 | SARTRQSTDTQY
NA | NA | TRBJ2-1 | TRBV7-2 | ASSLVFNVQF
few | NA | TRBJ2-1 | TRBV2 | ASSEAGPNDNEQF
NA | TRBD1 | TRBJ1-1 | TRBV27 | ASTLSGTGETEAF
few | TRBD1 | TRBJ2-7 | TRBV10-3 | ATSEGQASYEQY
few | NA | TRBJ2-7 | TRBV27 | ASSLRSFGRSSYEQY
NA | NA | TRBJ2-7 | TRBV6-5 | ASSQGIVNEQY
few | TRBD1 | TRBJ1-5 | TRBV6-6 | ASSPAGQGSNQPQH